Listed here are 11 T cell receptor beta chains from one sample, sequenced in a study of T cell responses to AZD1222 COVID-19 vaccine (dated by TCRdb to about 2021). The sample's time point label, in plain terms: baseline before first vaccination. Library construction relied on the immunoSEQ multiplex PCR assay. Entries here come from immuneACCESS through TCRdb and include only in-frame sequences with V and J called. Some clones fail to appear in such tables; in the studies checked, an unresolved V gene covers under half of the shortfall, and the cause of the remainder is unknown. The sample has about 120,000 clones on record, over 75% of them singletons. Together, the top ten hold over 8% of the sample. The specimen comprised peripheral blood, sampled on day 0 of AZD1222 vaccination. The receptor set was obtained from an adult in good health.

Only one count was recorded for this clone. The rearrangement uses TRBV5-4 and TRBJ1-2, with TRBD1 matching 10 bases. Per the germline V gene, CDR1 is SGHNT and CDR2 is YYREEE (reference sequence). The CDR3 covers 15 residues. The V and J ends lost 3 bases and 2 bases, in that order; junction bases with no gene match: 4. CDR3 residues: CASSYSGQGNYGYTF. The CDR3, as DNA: TGTGCCAGCAGCTACTCGGGACAGGGGAACTATGGCTACACCTTC.

The chain uses TRBV5-1 and TRBJ2-3; TRBD2 matches 15 bases. Germline V gene data show CDR1 as SGHRS and CDR2 as YFSETQ. V gave up 4 bases and J gave up 7 bases; unmatched junction bases: 7. CDR3 length: 16 amino acids. This CDR3 reads CASSLGTSGGFHTQYF. The CDR3 nucleotides read TGCGCCAGCAGCCTAGGGACTAGCGGGGGGTTCCATACGCAGTATTTT.

The genes are TRBV19 and TRBJ1-1; TRBD1 aligns across 9 bases. This CDR3 is built from 15 residues. Per germline, CDR1 LNHDA and CDR2 SQIVND (reference sequence). J lost 0 bases, V lost 6 bases, and 5 bases had no gene match. The CDR3: CASRRTGAMNTEAFF. The CDR3 region has the DNA TGTGCCAGTAGAAGGACAGGGGCTATGAACACTGAAGCTTTCTTT.

The rearrangement uses TRBV28 and TRBJ1-3, with D perhaps matching TRBD1 (5 bases). This CDR3 spans 15 amino acids. The germline V gene encodes CDR1 MDHEN and CDR2 SYDVKM. The V end was cut by 2 bases, the J end by 2 bases, with 10 bases between. CDR3 region: CASSLPRATGNTIYF. CDR3 sequence (DNA): TGTGCCAGCAGTTTACCCAGGGCAACTGGAAACACCATATATTTT.

The V call is TRBV15, the J call TRBJ1-1; TRBD1 might be the D (6 bases). Germline-derived CDR1 and CDR2 are LNHNV and YYDKDF (reference sequence). The CDR3 loop spans 14 amino acids. Trimming left V 9 bases short and J 4 bases short, with 18 bases between. CDR3 DNA sequence: TGTGCCACTAATGAGGGGGGAGAGGTCACTGAAGCTTTCTTT. Protein product: CATNEGGEVTEAFF.

CDR3 loop: CASSPRRGGEQFF. Written as DNA, the CDR3 is TGTGCCAGCAGCCCCCGCCGGGGGGGTGAGCAGTTCTTC. The chain uses TRBV7-8 and TRBJ2-1; 8 positions agree with TRBD2. This CDR3 spans 13 amino acids. Germline V CDR1 and CDR2: SGHVS, FQNEAQ. With V trimmed by 5 bases and J by 9 bases, 6 bases remained unmatched.

This rearrangement joins TRBV30 to TRBJ2-1, with D tentatively TRBD1 (5 bases). The ends were cut back, 0 bases at V and 6 bases at J, with 18 bases in the middle. There are 16 residues in the CDR3. Germline loops: CDR1 GTSNPN, CDR2 SVGIG (reference sequence). The DNA of the CDR3 is TGTGCCTGGAGTGTCTTCAGGGTTCCCCCCCCCAATGAGCAGTTCTTC. Its protein product is CAWSVFRVPPPNEQFF.

This rearrangement joins TRBV5-1 to TRBJ2-3, with 8 bases that match TRBD2. The J segment lost 3 bases and the V segment lost 4 bases, leaving 7 bases of the junction unmatched. Germline V gene data show CDR1 as SGHRS and CDR2 as YFSETQ. The CDR3 is made up of 15 amino acids. The CDR3 DNA follows: TGCGCCAGCAGCAGGACTAGCCGGGGGACAGATACGCAGTATTTT. Translation gives CASSRTSRGTDTQYF.

The chain links TRBV7-2 to TRBJ2-2, with D tentatively TRBD2 (7 bases). The V and J ends lost 2 bases and 1 base respectively, with 17 bases between them. The germline CDR1 and CDR2 sequences are SGHTA and FQGNSA. CDR3 length: 18 residues. This chain's CDR3 is CASSLSWAGALNTGELFF. In DNA form, the CDR3 reads TGTGCCAGCAGCTTAAGTTGGGCGGGGGCGTTGAACACCGGGGAGCTGTTTTTT.

V gene TRBV19 combines with J gene TRBJ1-2; 10 bases agree with TRBD1. The length of the CDR3 is 17 residues. CDR1 is LNHDA, CDR2 SQIVND, per germline (reference sequence). After removal of 5 bases from V and 4 bases from J, the junction contained 13 bases not matched to a gene. CDR3 in amino acids: CASSPPGQGLRGYGYTF. CDR3 nucleotide sequence: TGTGCCAGTAGTCCCCCGGGACAGGGGCTTAGGGGCTATGGCTACACCTTC.

This clone came up a few times. The chain joins TRBV7-2 to TRBJ1-6, with D perhaps matching TRBD1 (5 bases). Germline V lookup: CDR1 SGHTA, CDR2 FQGNSA. CDR3 length: 15 amino acids. Trimming removed 5 bases from V and 10 bases from J, with 18 bases in between. The CDR3 loop reads CASSPLRGGNSPLHF. CDR3 sequence (DNA): TGTGCCAGCAGCCCCCTCCGGGGGGGGAACTCACCCCTCCACTTT.